What follows describes a single T cell receptor (beta chain). Its antigen is not known. Hyperthyroidism patients were newly diagnosed, had disease duration under 2 months, and were aged 18 to 65 years. This record comes from a study of T cells in Graves' hyperthyroidism and ophthalmopathy. Points from the study as a whole: Clonotypes that were expanded in thyroid above 0.001 mostly appeared in blood too.

From RNA transcripts, TCR beta CDR3 regions were amplified. An initial round of RT-PCR targeting the TCR CDR3 relied on the HTBI primer set. TCRdb reprocessed the multiplex PCR reads via MiXCR and lists one record per CDR3 protein. The profile shows about 690,000 distinct CDR3 sequences, roughly a sixth of them singletons. Germline CDR1 reads SGHRS; CDR2 reads YFSETQ. V was shortened by 3 bases and J by 6 bases, with 18 bases between the two germline ends. The CDR3 covers 15 residues. The J gene is TRBJ1-1, the V gene TRBV5-1, with D possibly matching TRBD1 (6 bases). Sequencing was done on a sample of blood. The source of this sequence is a man aged 50 to 59 with Graves' hyperthyroidism. The DNA for the CDR3 is TGCGCCAGCAGCTCCGTGACAGGAACGGAGGCTGAAGCTTTCTTT. Translated: CASSSVTGTEAEAFF.